The T cell receptor (beta chain) under discussion was sequenced for a study of cytomegalovirus exposure and HLA in healthy donors. Study details: Genotyping of hundreds of donors showed that about 79% belonged to the Caucasian-associated ancestry cluster.

Researchers ran the PCR with 60 Vbeta and 13 Jbeta primers. TCRdb's copy holds only in-frame clones and misses some; the assay was immunoSEQ multiplex PCR. Of roughly 150,000 clones in the sample, more than 75% were seen once. Of note for this clone: Its antigen is undetermined.

General observations from the study: Researchers left out some V segments, among them TRBV6-2 and TRBV6-3, as indistinguishable. CMV serostatus stood as the only immune exposure information on hand. The study flagged roughly 160 TCR beta chains as cytomegalovirus-associated.

The CDR3 consists of 15 residues. The germline V and J ends were trimmed by 3 bases and 1 base, with 12 bases remaining between them. Per germline, CDR1 SGHNT and CDR2 YYREEE (reference sequence). The chain uses TRBV5-4 and TRBJ2-3; maybe TRBD1 (5 bases). The origin of this receptor is a girl aged 2 to 10 in good health and CMV-seropositive. The sample was PBMCs. DNA for the CDR3: TGTGCCAGCAGCTGGGGCCTGACAGGCACAGATACGCAGTATTTT. This gives the protein CASSWGLTGTDTQYF.